This T cell receptor (beta chain) derives from a study of cytomegalovirus exposure and HLA in healthy donors. Use of 60 Vbeta and 13 Jbeta primers characterized the PCR. The method was immunoSEQ multiplex PCR; TCRdb's version includes in-frame clones alone and lacks a portion of them. The sample lists over 55,000 clones, 80% seen once, with approximately 4.3% in the top ten. This receptor was identified in a woman between 25 and 40 years old in good health and CMV-seronegative. Sequences were obtained from PBMCs.

Written as DNA, the CDR3 is TGTGCCAGCTCACCAGGGACAGGGAAGAACACTGAAGCTTTCTTT. It codes for CASSPGTGKNTEAFF. The chain couples TRBV18 to TRBJ1-1; 9 bases align to TRBD1. The germline V gene has CDR1 KGHSH and CDR2 LQKENI. V trimming: 2 bases; J trimming: 1 base; junction bases outside the gene matches: 2. This CDR3 spans 15 amino acids.